This is a list of T cell receptor beta chains from one sample in a study of T cell responses to AZD1222 COVID-19 vaccine. Profiled with immunoSEQ multiplex PCR; TCRdb holds only in-frame clones, not every one. Of about 120,000 clones in the sample, around 85% are singletons; the top ten hold about 4%. Sample: peripheral blood, taken on day 0 of MenACWY control vaccination. Receptors originate from an adult in good health. CDR3s leave out the opening cysteine and the closing phenylalanine or tryptophan.

J	V	CDR3
TRBJ2-7	TRBV29-1	SVSRTSGYSEQY
TRBJ2-1	TRBV5-8	ASSPRARSSYNEQF
TRBJ2-2	TRBV18	ASSRFGQGDTGELF
TRBJ1-1	TRBV4-1	ASSVQGRVTEAF
TRBJ2-1	TRBV14	ASSLSRGGANEQF
TRBJ1-2	TRBV27	ASSSPGTRGYT
TRBJ1-2	TRBV3-1/TRBV3-2	ASSQGPSPRGYT
TRBJ1-2	TRBV19	ASSIAGTGSGYGYT
TRBJ1-6	TRBV15	ATSRGQRGSPLH
TRBJ1-4	TRBV7-9	ASSPRGSTNKKLF
TRBJ2-2	TRBV24-1	ATSEPGLAGAQGGELF
TRBJ2-1	TRBV15	ATSSPAGWNEQF
TRBJ2-1	TRBV19	ASSYGTVSYNEQF
TRBJ1-4	TRBV19	ASKLDSPATNEKLF
TRBJ2-3	TRBV4-2	ASSQLVGGSADTQY
TRBJ1-1	TRBV29-1	SVNKRQEGTEAF
TRBJ1-6	TRBV28	ASSSPIQGEGSPLH
TRBJ2-4	TRBV7-2	ASRDLAKNIQY
TRBJ2-2	TRBV5-1	ASSFGLLTSGNTGELF
TRBJ1-6	TRBV2	ASSERREDSPLH
TRBJ1-5	TRBV5-6	ASSLGLSNQPQH
TRBJ1-6	TRBV19	ASSPYSRDRGLRNSPLH
TRBJ2-7	TRBV9	ASSATGTGVREQY
TRBJ2-3	TRBV5-8	ASSFQSTDTQY
TRBJ1-1	TRBV7-9	ASSITGGATEAF
TRBJ2-3	TRBV19	ASSLDRALGDTQY
TRBJ1-5	TRBV6-1	ASSEDRAGNQPQH
TRBJ2-3	TRBV7-2	ASSTGSGTDTQY
TRBJ1-5	TRBV7-2	ASTWGNQPQH
TRBJ1-1	TRBV5-1	ASSSTSGYGTEAF
TRBJ1-2	TRBV7-9	ASSLRGAGLGYT
TRBJ1-2	TRBV18	ASSQGSGADYGYT
TRBJ2-7	TRBV28	ASSLAGGSYEQY
TRBJ2-1	TRBV5-4	ASSFGGTSGSYNEQF
TRBJ1-1	TRBV21-1	ASSKDRSNTEAF
TRBJ2-1	TRBV7-9	ASSGEGSLRF
TRBJ2-1	TRBV7-9	ASSSQRGGRYNEQF
TRBJ2-5	TRBV28	ASRMTDYQETQY
TRBJ2-5	TRBV28	ASRLGQGETQY
TRBJ1-4	TRBV5-5	ASSLSIFNEKLF
TRBJ2-3	TRBV18	ASSPFPPGSDTPPDTQY
TRBJ2-3	TRBV19	ASSFQARDTQY
TRBJ1-1	TRBV7-2	ASSLERQAEAF
TRBJ1-1	TRBV11-2	ASSLNLAIEAF
TRBJ2-7	TRBV15	ATRTGTGRARPGEQY
TRBJ2-7	TRBV5-4	ASSPSTGTGGDEQY
TRBJ1-1	TRBV7-9	ASSLVLNTEAF
TRBJ1-1	TRBV6-1	ASSEDWAGRVNTEAF
TRBJ2-2	TRBV7-2	ASSLNRVNTGELF
TRBJ1-2	TRBV24-1	ATSDPRGPSNGYT
TRBJ1-1	TRBV27	ASSIDRDTEAF
TRBJ1-3	TRBV5-1	ASSLGAQPGNTIY
TRBJ1-1	TRBV6-5	ASRSGQLINTEAF
TRBJ2-2	TRBV7-9	ASSTGTAANTGELF
TRBJ2-6	TRBV18	ASSPFQDWANVLT
TRBJ1-1	TRBV15	ATSRDGGQGIAF
TRBJ1-6	TRBV3-1/TRBV3-2	ASSLGGRSPLH
TRBJ1-2	TRBV9	ASSRQANYGYT
TRBJ1-5	TRBV11-2	ASSSIREGQGSNQPQH
TRBJ1-3	TRBV11-2	ASSLDRAGNTIY